This T cell receptor (beta chain) was captured by sequencing in a study of T-cell memory formation after mild COVID-19. Study outcomes and limitations: Whether day 37 second-wave clones are SARS-CoV-2-specific was not confirmed. The CD4+ clones that contracted clustered mainly within CM and EM, and the CD8+ clones concentrated in EMRA.

This clonotype was counted a few times. Its specificity is not known. TCRdb passed the 5' RACE reads through MiXCR, listing each CDR3 protein once. The sample yields under 550,000 distinct CDR3 sequences, roughly 18% seen once. The sample consisted of PBMCs or a T cell subset sorted from them (not recorded which). The clonotype originates from a man between 18 and 35 years old who had mild COVID-19 (a few samples of this study predate the infection). Cell type and time point are not known.

The CDR3 coding sequence is TGTGCCAGCAGGTCCGATTTCAGGGGGAATGTGGAAAAACTGTTTTTT. This codes for CASRSDFRGNVEKLFF. The chain combines TRBV12-3 or TRBV12-4 with TRBJ1-4, with 7 positions matching TRBD1. This CDR3 has 16 residues. The J segment lost 8 bases and the V segment lost 6 bases, leaving 15 bases of the junction unmatched.